Each of the 11 T cell receptor beta chains below was sequenced from the same sample in a study of CD8+CD57+ T cells in acquired aplastic anemia listed by TCRdb under 2018. The sequencer was an Illumina HiSeq 2000. Profiling of TCR beta VDJ combinations and CDR3 sequences used genomic DNA as the template. The raw public reads went through TCRdb reprocessing: fastp at Q25, MiXCR clone calling, in-frame beta chains kept. Under each unique CDR3 protein, matching rows form one entry showing the most common genes and DNA. In this sample the table shows under 350,000 distinct CDR3 sequences, approximately 58% of which occur a single time. Together, the top ten hold under 1.5% of the sample. Expansion of CD8+CD57+ cells had been shown by flow cytometry in the patients chosen for sequencing. Sequencing was done on a sample of sorted CD4+, CD8+, or CD8+CD57+ T cells (not recorded which) from PBMCs. The receptors derive from a human donor with aplastic anemia.

The chain is built from TRBV5-1 and TRBJ2-3; the match to TRBD1 covers 8 bases. Germline loops: CDR1 SGHRS, CDR2 YFSETQ. The CDR3 length is 15 residues. V lost 4 bases to trimming and J lost 3 bases; unmatched junction nucleotides: 7. The CDR3 spells CASSPGTGGTDTQYF. DNA for the CDR3: TGCGCCAGCAGCCCCGGGACAGGAGGGACAGATACGCAGTATTTT.

V and J are TRBV20-1 and TRBJ2-7; 7 bases are shared with TRBD2. CDR1 and CDR2 from the germline V gene are DFQATT and SNEGSKA (reference sequence). The ends lost 0 bases at V and 3 bases at J; junction bases unmatched: 5. The CDR3 is 14 amino acids. The CDR3 loop is CSARDGGGGYEQYF. Written as DNA, the CDR3 is TGCAGTGCTAGAGATGGAGGCGGGGGCTACGAGCAGTACTTC.

J is TRBJ2-1 and V is TRBV2; 12 bases match TRBD2. The CDR3 is 14 residues long. CDR1 and CDR2 (germline): SNHLY, FYNNEI. V shed 6 bases, J shed 12 bases, and the junction held 9 bases outside the gene matches. The CDR3 DNA is TGTGCCAGCAGCCAAGGGCTAGCGGGGGGGCGGCAGTTCTTC. Translation: CASSQGLAGGRQFF.

Concerning this clonotype: One base away lies a much larger clone, so this may be a sequencing read error. The chain couples TRBV4-1 to TRBJ2-2; the D gene is possibly TRBD1 (5 bases). Per germline, CDR1 MGHRA and CDR2 YSYEKL. V was trimmed by 1 base and J by 2 bases, leaving 11 bases between them. CDR3 size: 16 residues. As DNA, the CDR3 is TGCGCCAGCAGCCAAGGTGGACAAGTAAACACCGGGGAGCTGTTTTTT. It translates to CASSQGGQVNTGELFF.

A few counts support this clonotype. The DNA for the CDR3 is TGTGCCAGCAGGACAGCTCCGAACACCGGGGAGCTGTTTTTT. Its translation: CASRTAPNTGELFF. The rearrangement uses TRBV7-9 and TRBJ2-2; possibly TRBD1 for D (5 bases). The CDR3 contains 14 residues. The germline CDR1 and CDR2 sequences are SEHNR and FQNEAQ (reference sequence). Trimming cost V 6 bases and J 0 bases, with 8 bases left between them. Looking up the rest from reference TRBV7-9 and TRBJ2-2 gives the full variable domain: DTGVSQNPRHKITKRGQNVTFRCDPISEHNRLYWYRQTLGQGPEFLTYFQNEAQLEKSRLLSDRFSAERPKGSFSTLEIQRTEQGDSAMYLCASRTAPNTGELFFGEGSRLTVL.

The chain carries TRBV20-1 and TRBJ2-7, with TRBD2 matching 9 bases. CDR1 is DFQATT and CDR2 is SNEGSKA in the germline V gene (reference sequence). This CDR3 spans 14 amino acids. Trimming cost V 3 bases and J 1 base; bases outside gene matches: 4. The CDR3 DNA sequence: TGCAGTGCTAGTCTCACTAGCGGGTCCTACGAGCAGTACTTC. Its translation is CSASLTSGSYEQYF.

The J gene is TRBJ2-7, the V gene TRBV12-3 or TRBV12-4, with 8 bases lining up with TRBD1. The trim removed 6 bases at V and 2 bases at J, leaving 6 bases unmatched. This CDR3 has 14 residues. CDR3 bases: TGTGCCAGCAGCCACCGGGACAGGCCCTACGAGCAGTACTTC. It is translated as CASSHRDRPYEQYF.

The chain couples TRBV29-1 to TRBJ1-2, with no clear D. V gave up 4 bases and J gave up 0 bases, with 6 bases separating them. This CDR3 contains 12 residues. In germline, CDR1 is SQVTM, CDR2 ANQGSEA. Here the CDR3 DNA reads TGCAGCGTTGGACGGGCTAACTATGGCTACACCTTC. This encodes CSVGRANYGYTF.

In DNA, the CDR3 is TGTGCCATCAGACCGGGACACCTAAGGGGGGCAACTAATGAAAAACTGTTTTTT. Translation gives CAIRPGHLRGATNEKLFF. The V call is TRBV10-3, the J call TRBJ1-4; perhaps TRBD1 as D (6 bases). Deletions cut 6 bases from V and 0 bases from J, with 20 bases between. Germline loops: CDR1 ENHRY, CDR2 SYGVKD. The CDR3 runs to 18 residues.

This clonotype was picked up many times. This chain connects TRBV5-1 to TRBJ2-1; TRBD2 matches at 8 bases. Trimming removed 1 base from V and 5 bases from J; junction bases left unmatched: 14. The CDR3 is 18 residues long. Germline CDR1 and CDR2: SGHRS and YFSETQ. This CDR3 is CASSLPGAGDTLNNEQFF. CDR3 DNA: TGCGCCAGCAGCTTGCCTGGAGCGGGGGACACTCTAAACAATGAGCAGTTCTTC.

CDR3 loop: CASRPSTTYNEQFF. As DNA, the CDR3 is TGTGCCAGCAGACCCTCGACTACCTACAATGAGCAGTTCTTC. V and J are TRBV6-1 and TRBJ2-1; D is possibly TRBD2 (5 bases). Germline values: CDR1 MNHNS, CDR2 SASEGT. The ends were cut back, 6 bases at V and 2 bases at J, with 11 bases in the middle. This CDR3 is built from 14 residues.